The rows below give T cell receptor beta chains drawn from one sample of a study of T cell responses to AZD1222 COVID-19 vaccine. Produced via immunoSEQ multiplex PCR; TCRdb's table is partial and in-frame only. The repertoire holds 100,000 or so clones, with roughly 87% as singletons. The sample was peripheral blood, taken on day 0 of AZD1222 vaccination. Source of these receptors: an adult in good health. Each CDR3 is given without its conserved first and last residue. The D gene is left open where the match is weak. A clone size is listed for some rows: how often the clone was seen (once, few, many), or a class if it is expanded.

CDR3 protein	V gene	D gene	J gene	clone size
ASSDDLNTIY	TRBV6-4	-	TRBJ1-3	-
ATRGHANTEAF	TRBV24-1	-	TRBJ1-1	-
ASSPNLQGETF	TRBV23-1	-	TRBJ1-1	-
ASSELDRSVLT	TRBV6-4	TRBD1	TRBJ1-2	-
ASSSTGQGATNEKLF	TRBV4-3	TRBD1	TRBJ1-4	-
ASSVTGKVNTEAF	TRBV5-1	-	TRBJ1-1	-
ASSLPRGGAF	TRBV11-2	-	TRBJ1-1	-
ASIGGVLGEAF	TRBV19	-	TRBJ1-1	-
SVVSGVLKRTQY	TRBV29-1	-	TRBJ2-5	-
ASSLTRTGKETQY	TRBV7-3	TRBD1	TRBJ2-5	few
ASSTDWGNYGYT	TRBV18	-	TRBJ1-2	-
ASSTRDRALSGNTIY	TRBV21-1	-	TRBJ1-3	-
ASSQTSGSQETQY	TRBV6-2/TRBV6-3	TRBD2	TRBJ2-5	few
SVLRTSNTEAF	TRBV29-1	-	TRBJ1-1	-
ASSYYLWGEVGPTNEKLF	TRBV6-6	-	TRBJ1-4	-
ASRGTRGTNYGYT	TRBV28	-	TRBJ1-2	-
ASSRFQDEAF	TRBV6-2/TRBV6-3	-	TRBJ1-1	-
ASSETPGQLAKNIQY	TRBV2	TRBD1	TRBJ2-4	-
ASSRAAGVSTQY	TRBV6-2/TRBV6-3	TRBD2	TRBJ2-5	-
ASSQQDRDNSPLH	TRBV4-2	TRBD1	TRBJ1-6	-
ASSRTGNNSPLH	TRBV6-5	TRBD1	TRBJ1-6	-
ASSPRAQNRETQY	TRBV7-7	-	TRBJ2-5	few
ASTTRWGSSYNEQF	TRBV27	-	TRBJ2-1	-
ASSLEVLTDTIY	TRBV11-3	-	TRBJ1-3	-
ASSYQPGTISYEQY	TRBV6-2/TRBV6-3	-	TRBJ2-7	-
ASRAQLAGGPGETQY	TRBV27	TRBD2	TRBJ2-5	-
AWDRVRSGNTIY	TRBV30	TRBD1	TRBJ1-3	-
ASSQGPTAEKLF	TRBV4-1	-	TRBJ1-4	once
ASSLFGNSNQPQH	TRBV7-2	-	TRBJ1-5	-
ASSQSSGSGNTIY	TRBV16	-	TRBJ1-3	-
ASSPGQVYEQY	TRBV28	TRBD1	TRBJ2-7	-
ASSPPGGSYNEQF	TRBV7-2	-	TRBJ2-1	-
ASSGSSPLH	TRBV12-3/TRBV12-4	-	TRBJ1-6	-
ASSLGVGSGANVLT	TRBV5-8	-	TRBJ2-6	-
ASGIPGQGTRGYT	TRBV4-1	TRBD1	TRBJ1-2	-
ASSLGPGGKQY	TRBV7-3	TRBD2	TRBJ2-3	-
ASSLYLAETQY	TRBV5-4	-	TRBJ2-5	-
ASSLTAGELF	TRBV5-4	-	TRBJ2-2	few
SVQTGQGGVGYT	TRBV29-1	TRBD1	TRBJ1-2	-
ASSQESGGRNTIY	TRBV4-2	-	TRBJ1-3	-
ATSDRGTNEKLF	TRBV15	TRBD1	TRBJ1-4	-
ASSQEGIEWTGELF	TRBV3-1/TRBV3-2	-	TRBJ2-2	-
ASSLDESGSTGELF	TRBV4-3	-	TRBJ2-2	-
ASHLGRQDEKLF	TRBV19	-	TRBJ1-4	-
ASSAAAGQGSPLH	TRBV6-4	TRBD1	TRBJ1-6	many
ASTGQGSGEQY	TRBV10-2	TRBD1	TRBJ2-7	few
ASSPPTGDSTEAF	TRBV6-2/TRBV6-3	TRBD1	TRBJ1-1	-